This T cell receptor (beta chain) is drawn from a study of blood T cell repertoires in COVID-19. Study in general: Both acute and convalescent COVID-19 samples were obtained from the United States, Italy and Spain. T cells, B-cell-depleted T cells, or PBMCs provided the cDNA or gDNA that served as material.

This CDR3 has 13 residues. In germline, CDR1 is LGHNA, CDR2 YNFKEQ. V was cut by 4 bases and J by 1 base, with 7 bases left in between. Per the original methods: The assay estimated nucleated cells by amplifying reference gene primers. The repertoire was sequenced with immunoSEQ multiplex PCR; TCRdb's copy has only in-frame clones and lacks some. For V, J and clone size, that table is used; D and trimming come from the DNA. The table records more than 200,000 clones, 84% of them present only once. Input material: peripheral blood. V usage is TRBV4-2 and J usage is TRBJ1-1; unclear D gene. The TCR was taken from a middle-aged man with active or convalescent COVID-19. CDR3 protein: CASSPHTNTEAFF. Written as DNA, the CDR3 is TGTGCCAGCAGCCCCCACACGAACACTGAAGCTTTCTTT.